The present T cell receptor (beta chain) was sequenced within a study of shared clonotypes between healthy human individuals (TCRdb year 2020). General notes on the study: The cohort included a few men and a couple of women between 18 and 49 years of age. Per donor, three plates each were used for CD4 naive and CD4 memory, two for CD8 naive, and one for CD8 memory. To estimate repertoire size and how much clonotype sharing occurs between individuals, the study deeply sequenced the blood TCR repertoires of roughly 5 healthy adults. Different laboratories and diverse techniques were used to prepare libraries and sequence TCR repertoires, to increase sequencing depth and limit assay-specific biases. Per donor, leukapheresis produced somewhere between about 0.8 and 9 billion PBMCs.

Using the deep immunoSEQ assay, multiplex PCR amplified TCR CDR3 regions from genomic DNA. Genomic DNA extracted from each cell subset was distributed evenly over all wells of several immunoSEQ 96-well plates, and each plate served as one replicate. For sorted subsets, each replicate PCR was loaded with roughly 200 ng genomic DNA, equivalent to about 33,000 T cell genomes. Purified libraries were quantified with a Qubit 3.0 fluorometer, sized on a Bioanalyzer 2100, and re-quantified with the KAPA Library Quantification kit. A separate single-read 150-cycle Illumina NextSeq 550 flow cell was used to sequence each immunoSEQ 96-well plate. Processing in the source paper ran as follows. The immunoSEQ output contained only junctional sequences without quality scores, so filtering could not match that applied to full-length reads. To assign V/J genes and CDR3, sequences were annotated against IMGT germline references using PyIR, a Python wrapper for IgBLAST v1.9. Any read was removed if the V/J assignment was weak (E-value above 1e-6), the CDR3 was missing, or the read contained stop codons, out-of-frame junctions, or ambiguous translated residues. V3J clonotypes were defined by identical inferred V gene, J gene, and CDR3 amino acid sequence. Percentage overlap between repertoires was computed as shared unique clonotypes divided by the size of the smaller repertoire. RTK rarefaction, the Chao1 estimator, and Recon v2.1 estimates of unobserved clonotypes were used to assess repertoire richness. For all TCRbeta clonotypes obtained by the gDNA method from a handful of donors, generation probabilities were computed with OLGA. Entries here come from immuneACCESS through TCRdb and include only in-frame sequences with V and J called. Some clones fail to appear in such tables; in the studies checked, an unresolved V gene covers under half of the shortfall, and the cause of the remainder is unknown. V, J and clone size were drawn from that table, and D and trimming were deduced from the DNA. This sample lists approximately 2,200,000 clones; about 93% were detected once. The ten most abundant clones make up around 1.7% of the sample.

Broad study findings and their caveats: Pairwise subsampling indicated that sequencing depth was expected to affect the degree of clonotype sharing among donors. Sampling was limited to blood, and TCR repertoires in tissue likely differ from TCR repertoires in blood. Rarefaction of sorted-subset datasets indicated incomplete sequencing despite the large sequencing depth. Across several donors, approximately 4.9% of naive CD4, roughly 3.3% of naive CD8, 2.3% of memory CD4, and 0.4% of memory CD8 clonotypes were shared. Larger estimated clonotype richness was generally found for naive subsets than for memory subsets. Clonotypes shared by all four sorted-subset donors showed higher generation probabilities than non-shared clonotypes. Because the study included a small number of donors, the genetic and exposure-history diversity represented was limited.

Turning to this clone: Its antigen specificity is not known. Base quality data are lacking; no much larger clone is found one base away.

For the CD8 naive samples, CD45RO-negative cells were positively selected for CCR7, yielding a CD45RA+CCR7+ population from which TemRA cells were excluded. Donors were healthy HIV-negative adults with no recently reported acute infections or vaccinations. Only Caucasian adults living in Nashville, Tennessee, USA were represented among the donors. Blood was collected by leukapheresis, and PBMCs were isolated by Ficoll-Histopaque density gradient centrifugation and then cryopreserved in liquid nitrogen vapor phase. Analytical flow cytometry was used to check the purity and quantity of each magnetically sorted T cell population. Genomic DNA was isolated from each sorted fraction and quantified by UV absorbance on a Nanodrop 2000c. The CDR3 runs 16 residues from the cysteine to the phenylalanine. Left in the record is the CDR3 DNA by itself, 48 bases read in frame from the first base. The germline V gene encodes CDR1 SEHNR and CDR2 FQNEAQ (reference sequence). Trimming removed 5 bases from V and 2 bases from J, leaving 16 bases between the germline ends.

The receptor was derived from a man younger than 35 in good health. Some clones in this sample may be carry-over from other donors' samples. The rearrangement joined TRBV7-9 to TRBJ2-1, and the D gene may be TRBD2, 5 bases matching. Material: naive CD8+ T cells from PBMCs. Explained via the paper, the cell subset or site label denotes: CD45RA+CCR7+. The base sequence is TGTGCCAGCAGCCCCCCCGAGCGGTCGGCCTACAATGAGCAGTTCTTC. Translated, this gives CASSPPERSAYNEQFF.